This T cell receptor (beta chain) was identified during a study of beta chain features in type 1 diabetes (dated by TCRdb to the late 2010s). About the full investigation: Mean age, gender distribution, total cell number and subset yield did not differ between patients and healthy donors. A total of 85 million to 140 million sorted cells were examined across all samples, and a strong correlation was observed between cell number per subset and RNA yield. In the study, recently diagnosed type 1 diabetes patients and matched healthy donors were compared on the TCRB repertoires of their sorted circulating CD4+ T cell subsets. Regulatory and stem cell-like memory subsets were obtained from only 8 patients and roughly 8 healthy donors, while naive and central memory subsets were obtained from all 30 or so donors. Study-wide conclusions, independent of this receptor: Because small numbers of individuals were included in the HLA sub-analyses, any influence of HLA type on TCRB rearrangement was left unresolved. PCR may preferentially amplify shorter templates, but because patient and control samples were amplified and corrected together, any resulting skew would affect both groups equally. At VDJ recombination sites, type 1 diabetes patients had fewer insertions and more deleted nucleotides, which implies abnormalities in thymic rearrangement. Naive, central memory and regulatory TCRB repertoires appeared to be more alike among patients than among healthy donors. Type 1 diabetes patients showed a moderate but significant shortening of TCRB CDR3 length in all four CD4+ subsets. Because cDNA rather than genomic DNA was sequenced, highly expressing activated cells could have been over-represented, although no difference in activation and CD3 levels was found between groups.

From the cysteine through the phenylalanine, the CDR3 covers 14 amino acids. Here the CDR3 DNA is all that survives: 42 bases in frame from base 1. Per the germline V gene, MNHEY is the CDR1 and SVGAGI is the CDR2. V lost 5 bases and J lost 2 bases, and the count of bases not matched to a germline gene is 6. The entire isolated RNA was reverse transcribed using the High Capacity cDNA Reverse Transcription Kit, and thus expressed TCRB transcripts were sequenced. Deep immunoSEQ sequencing was applied to naive, central memory and regulatory T cell samples, giving an average of around 3.8 million total reads per sample. Sorted cells were lysed in RLT buffer and RNA was extracted with DNase-treated RNeasy Micro or Mini kits, depending on cell number. Each cell subset was processed on its own to prevent cross-contamination, while patient and healthy donor samples were processed together. TCRB sequences were amplified from cDNA with the immunoSEQ multiplex PCR, producing 87-bp fragments spanning the CDR3 region. The amplicons were sequenced using the Illumina HiSeq platform. The authors processed their data as follows. Synthetic template baselines were used to correct PCR bias computationally, reads within Hamming distance 2 were collapsed together, and singletons that could not be merged were discarded. Reads were aligned against IMGT so that V, D and J genes, CDR3 length and insertions or deletions at six rearrangement sites could be assigned. Within each subset, clonotype counts were normalized to the number of sorted cells before true diversity and Gini coefficients were calculated with the tcR R package. The overlap coefficient, calculated on TCRB nucleotide sequences, was used to measure repertoire sharing. As a proxy for the pre-selection repertoire, out-of-frame TCRB sequences from naive cells were analyzed. Here the immuneACCESS table is served through TCRdb, limited to in-frame sequences with V and J called. Missing clones are a known gap in these copies; in checked studies unresolved V genes cover under half, and the rest lacks a known reason. The DNA was the basis for D and trimming; V, J and clone size are from that table. Here the sample has 300,000 to 400,000 clones; roughly 13% occur a single time. The top ten constitute 0.015% of the sample.

From each donor, a single peripheral blood sample of around 120 mL on average was drawn into heparinised tubes. Using a panel that included CD45RO, CCR7, CD25, CD127, CD95 and CD27, naive, central memory, regulatory and stem cell-like memory CD4+ T cells were sorted on a BD FACSAria II. A purity above 95% was achieved for all sorted populations. Right away, PBMCs were isolated by Lymphoprep density gradient centrifugation and were stained directly, with no culture step. Samples were stained and sorted in pairs, with one healthy donor and one patient per experiment, so that batch effects were minimized. As regards this clone: Its specific antigen is unknown. No base quality values were provided; no much bigger clone lies one nucleotide off.

Sequencing used naive CD4+ T cells from blood. The sample's cell subset or site label, in plain terms: true naive CD4+ T cells. In this chain, TRBV6-5 is recombined with TRBJ2-7; 7 bases in the middle match TRBD2. The TCR originated in a woman aged 18 to 35 with type 1 diabetes. DNA sequence: TGTGCCAGCAGTGAGGGGAGGGGTACCTACGAGCAGTACTTC. This is translated as CASSEGRGTYEQYF.